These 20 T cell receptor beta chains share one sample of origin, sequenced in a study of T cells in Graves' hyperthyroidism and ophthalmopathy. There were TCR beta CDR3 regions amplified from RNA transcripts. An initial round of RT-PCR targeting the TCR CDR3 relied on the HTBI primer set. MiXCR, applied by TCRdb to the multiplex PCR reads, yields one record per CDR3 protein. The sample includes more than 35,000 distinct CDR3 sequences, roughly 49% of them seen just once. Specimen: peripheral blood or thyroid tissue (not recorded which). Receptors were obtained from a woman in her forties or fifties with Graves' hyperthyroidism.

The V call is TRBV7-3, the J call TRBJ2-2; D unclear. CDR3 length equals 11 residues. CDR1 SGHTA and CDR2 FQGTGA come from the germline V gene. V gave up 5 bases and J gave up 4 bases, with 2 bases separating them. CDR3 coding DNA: TGTGCCAGCAGCCCCACCGGGGAGCTGTTTTTT. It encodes CASSPTGELFF.

The CDR3 DNA reads as TGTGCCAGCAGCCCGGGACAGGGTTATGGCTACACCTTC. Protein: CASSPGQGYGYTF. The V and J genes are TRBV7-2 and TRBJ1-2; the match to TRBD1 covers 9 bases. Trimming removed 5 bases from V and 5 bases from J; junction bases left unmatched: 3. CDR1 is SGHTA and CDR2 is FQGNSA in the germline V gene. The CDR3 has 13 residues.

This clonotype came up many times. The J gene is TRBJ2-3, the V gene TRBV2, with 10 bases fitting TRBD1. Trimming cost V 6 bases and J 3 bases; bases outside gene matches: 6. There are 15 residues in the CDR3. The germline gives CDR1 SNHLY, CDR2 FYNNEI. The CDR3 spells CASSADRGGTDTQYF. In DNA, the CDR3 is TGTGCCAGCAGCGCGGACAGGGGGGGGACAGATACGCAGTATTTT.

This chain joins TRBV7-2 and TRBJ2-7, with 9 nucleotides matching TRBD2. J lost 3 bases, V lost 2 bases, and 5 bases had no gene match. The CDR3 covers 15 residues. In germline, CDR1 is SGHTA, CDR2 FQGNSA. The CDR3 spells CASSLLAGTFYEQYF. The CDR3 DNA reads TGTGCCAGCAGCTTACTAGCGGGGACTTTCTACGAGCAGTACTTC.

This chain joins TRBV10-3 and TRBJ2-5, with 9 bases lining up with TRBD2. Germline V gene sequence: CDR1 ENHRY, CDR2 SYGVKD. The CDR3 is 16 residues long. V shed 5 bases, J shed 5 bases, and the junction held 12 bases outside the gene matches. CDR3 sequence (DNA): TGTGCCATCAGTTGGGGACTAGCTGGAACCGGGGAGACCCAGTACTTC. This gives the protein CAISWGLAGTGETQYF.

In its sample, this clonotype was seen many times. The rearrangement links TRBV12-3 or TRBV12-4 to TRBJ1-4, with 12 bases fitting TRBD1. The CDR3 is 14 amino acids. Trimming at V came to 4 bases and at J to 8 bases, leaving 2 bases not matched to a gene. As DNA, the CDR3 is TGTGCCAGCAGTTCCGGGACAGGGGGCGAAAAACTGTTTTTT. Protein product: CASSSGTGGEKLFF.

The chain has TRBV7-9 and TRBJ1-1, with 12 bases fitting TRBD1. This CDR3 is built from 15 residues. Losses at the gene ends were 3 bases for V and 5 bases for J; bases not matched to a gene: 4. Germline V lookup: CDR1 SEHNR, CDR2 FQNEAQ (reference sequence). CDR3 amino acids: CASSLGQGAETEAFF. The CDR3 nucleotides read TGTGCCAGCAGCTTGGGACAGGGGGCGGAAACTGAAGCTTTCTTT.

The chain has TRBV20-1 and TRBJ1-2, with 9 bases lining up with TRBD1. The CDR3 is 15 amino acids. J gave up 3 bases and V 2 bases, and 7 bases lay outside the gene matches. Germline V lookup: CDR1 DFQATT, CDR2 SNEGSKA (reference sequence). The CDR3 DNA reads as TGCAGTGCTAGAAAGGTTGACAGGGGGTACTATGGCTACACCTTC. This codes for CSARKVDRGYYGYTF.

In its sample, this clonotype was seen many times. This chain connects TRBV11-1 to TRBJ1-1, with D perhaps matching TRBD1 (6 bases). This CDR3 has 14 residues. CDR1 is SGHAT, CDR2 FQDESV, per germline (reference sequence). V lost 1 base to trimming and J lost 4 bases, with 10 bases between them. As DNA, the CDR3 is TGTGCCAGCAGCTTAGACAGGGAAGGCACTGAAGCTTTCTTT. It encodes CASSLDREGTEAFF.

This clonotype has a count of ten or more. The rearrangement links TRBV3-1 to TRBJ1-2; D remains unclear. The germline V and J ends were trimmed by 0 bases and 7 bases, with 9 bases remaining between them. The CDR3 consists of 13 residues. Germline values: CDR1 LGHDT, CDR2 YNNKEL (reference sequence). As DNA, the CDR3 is TGTGCCAGCAGCCAAGATTTGAGGGCTGGCTACACCTTC. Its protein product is CASSQDLRAGYTF.

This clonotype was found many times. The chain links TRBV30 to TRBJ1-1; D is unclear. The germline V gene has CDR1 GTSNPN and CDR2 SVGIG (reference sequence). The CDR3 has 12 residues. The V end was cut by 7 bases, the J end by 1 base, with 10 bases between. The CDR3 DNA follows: TGTGCCTCCCGCCAGACGAACACTGAAGCTTTCTTT. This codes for CASRQTNTEAFF.

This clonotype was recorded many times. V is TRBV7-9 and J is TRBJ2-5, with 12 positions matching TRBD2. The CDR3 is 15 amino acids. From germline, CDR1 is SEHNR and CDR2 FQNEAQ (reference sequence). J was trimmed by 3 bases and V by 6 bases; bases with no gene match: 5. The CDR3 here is CASSLAGGPEETQYF. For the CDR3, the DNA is TGTGCCAGCAGTCTAGCGGGAGGGCCGGAAGAGACCCAGTACTTC.

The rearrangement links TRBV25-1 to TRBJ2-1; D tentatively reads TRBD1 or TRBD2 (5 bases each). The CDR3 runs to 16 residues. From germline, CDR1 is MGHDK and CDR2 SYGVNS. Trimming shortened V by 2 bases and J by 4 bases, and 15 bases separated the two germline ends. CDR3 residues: CASSEGACGLYNEQFF. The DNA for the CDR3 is TGTGCCAGCAGTGAAGGGGCTTGCGGGTTGTACAATGAGCAGTTCTTC.

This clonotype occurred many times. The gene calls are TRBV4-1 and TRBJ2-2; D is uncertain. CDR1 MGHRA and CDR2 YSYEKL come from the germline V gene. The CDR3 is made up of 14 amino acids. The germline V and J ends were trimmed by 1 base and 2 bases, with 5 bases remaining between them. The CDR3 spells CASSQVGNTGELFF. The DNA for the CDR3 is TGCGCCAGCAGCCAAGTGGGTAACACCGGGGAGCTGTTTTTT.

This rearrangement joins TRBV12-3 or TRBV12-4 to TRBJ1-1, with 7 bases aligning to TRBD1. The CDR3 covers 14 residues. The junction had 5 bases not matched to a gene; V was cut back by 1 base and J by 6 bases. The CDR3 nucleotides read TGTGCCAGCAGTTTAGGGACAGGCAGACCTGAAGCTTTCTTT. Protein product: CASSLGTGRPEAFF.

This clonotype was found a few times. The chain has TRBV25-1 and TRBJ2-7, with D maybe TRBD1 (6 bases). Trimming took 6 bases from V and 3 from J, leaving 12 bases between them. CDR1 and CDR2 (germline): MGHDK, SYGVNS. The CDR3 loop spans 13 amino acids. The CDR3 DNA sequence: TGTGCCAGCAGGAAGGCACAGGGCTACGAGCAGTACTTC. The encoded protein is CASRKAQGYEQYF.

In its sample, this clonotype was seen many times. The CDR3 DNA follows: TGTGCCAGCAGCGTCGACAGCACAGATACGCAGTATTTT. It codes for CASSVDSTDTQYF. This sequence joins TRBV5-8 and TRBJ2-3; D uncertain. Germline values: CDR1 SGHTS, CDR2 YDEGEE. The CDR3 loop spans 13 amino acids. Trimming pared 4 bases from V and 0 bases from J, leaving 6 bases between.

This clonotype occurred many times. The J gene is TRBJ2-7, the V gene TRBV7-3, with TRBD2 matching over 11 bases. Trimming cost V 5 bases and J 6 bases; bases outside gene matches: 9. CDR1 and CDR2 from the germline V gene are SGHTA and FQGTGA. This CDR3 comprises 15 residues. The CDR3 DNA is TGTGCCAGCAGCCCCTACCCCGGGACTAGCGGCGAGCAGTACTTC. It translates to CASSPYPGTSGEQYF.

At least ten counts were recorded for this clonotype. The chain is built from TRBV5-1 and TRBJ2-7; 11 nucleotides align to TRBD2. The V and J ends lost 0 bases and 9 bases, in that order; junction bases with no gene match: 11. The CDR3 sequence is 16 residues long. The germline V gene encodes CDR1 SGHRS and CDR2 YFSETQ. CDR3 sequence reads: CASSLASGTGLAGQYF. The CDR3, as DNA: TGCGCCAGCAGCTTGGCCTCCGGTACAGGACTAGCGGGGCAGTACTTC.

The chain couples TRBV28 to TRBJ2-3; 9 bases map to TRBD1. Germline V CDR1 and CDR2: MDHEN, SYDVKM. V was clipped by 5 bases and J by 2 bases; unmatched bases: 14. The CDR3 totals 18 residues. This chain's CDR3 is CASSPRTGGNLYTDTQYF. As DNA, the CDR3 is TGTGCCAGCAGTCCCCGCACAGGGGGCAACCTTTACACAGATACGCAGTATTTT.